The T cell receptor (beta chain) under discussion was sequenced for a study of cytomegalovirus exposure and HLA in healthy donors. Points from the study as a whole: An apparent linkage of common viral pathogens to several of the most significant clusters emerged in a later analysis.

The PCR was carried out with 60 Vbeta primers and 13 Jbeta primers. Study processing details: As a later analysis found, there were 70 million to 100 million unique TCR beta chains, of which 8.5 million to 14 million were shared. Generated by immunoSEQ multiplex PCR, the TCRdb table keeps only in-frame clones and is missing some. D and trimming come from the DNA, and the V and J calls and clone size come from that table. The sample shows 150,000 to 170,000 clones, approximately 74% of them seen only once. The CDR3 covers 13 residues. V lost 0 bases to trimming and J lost 5 bases, with 7 bases between them. Germline loops: CDR1 SEHNR, CDR2 FQNEAQ (reference sequence). In the case of this clone: Antigen unknown.

The receptor was derived from a man in his thirties or forties in good health and CMV-seronegative. What was sequenced was PBMCs. The chain recombines TRBV7-9 with TRBJ2-5, with D possibly TRBD2 on 6 matching bases. CDR3 coding DNA: TGTGCCAGCAGCTTAGCAGGGAGGGAGACCCAGTACTTC. It encodes CASSLAGRETQYF.